Listed here are 4 T cell receptor beta chains from one sample, sequenced in a study of T cell repertoires in cytomegalovirus infection. MiXCR, run by TCRdb on the reads, gives a single entry per CDR3 protein. Of around 800,000 distinct CDR3 sequences detected, around a third appear once; the ten largest clones hold 9.5% to 15%. Their cognate antigens are unknown. The specimen comprised cultured CD8+ T cells from PBMCs, sampled from culture after CMV antigen stimulation. The source of these receptors is a human donor in good health (CMV status not recorded). Some clones in this sample may be carry-over from other donors' samples.

This clonotype was counted only a few times. The chain has TRBV12-5 and TRBJ1-2, with a weak D call TRBD1 (6 bases). Germline CDR1 and CDR2: LGHNT and FRNRAP. The CDR3 totals 12 residues. The V gene lost 6 bases and the J gene lost 6 bases, with 11 bases spanning the gap. The DNA of the CDR3 is TGTGCTAGTGGCCTAAGGGGGGATGGCTACACCTTC. The encoded protein is CASGLRGDGYTF.

V gene TRBV27 combines with J gene TRBJ1-1; D unresolved. The V end lost 2 bases, the J end lost 1 base, and 8 bases lay between the germline ends. This CDR3 contains 14 residues. Per the germline V gene, CDR1 is MNHEY and CDR2 is SMNVEV (reference sequence). The CDR3 loop reads CASSLMRANTEAFF. The CDR3 nucleotides are TGTGCCAGCAGTTTAATGAGAGCGAACACTGAAGCTTTCTTT.

This clonotype was counted between two and nine times. The rearrangement links TRBV12-3 or TRBV12-4 to TRBJ2-1; D may match TRBD1 or TRBD2 (7 bases each). This CDR3 has 14 residues. V was clipped by 1 base and J by 13 bases, with 17 bases between them. CDR3: CASSLVGGGTVQFF. The CDR3, as DNA: TGTGCCAGCAGTTTAGTAGGGGGAGGGACAGTACAGTTCTTC.

This clonotype occurred a few times. The chain carries TRBV7-6 and TRBJ1-4; tentative D call: TRBD1 (6 bases). CDR1 SGHVS and CDR2 FNYEAQ come from the germline V gene. CDR3 size: 14 residues. V was cut by 5 bases and J by 8 bases, with 15 bases left in between. The CDR3 loop reads CASSALGTYEKLFF. CDR3 in DNA: TGTGCCAGCAGCGCACTAGGGACATACGAAAAACTGTTTTTT. Based on the CDR3 plus reference TRBV7-6 and TRBJ1-4, the full variable domain is GAGVSQSPRYKVTKRGQDVALRCDPISGHVSLYWYRQALGQGPEFLTYFNYEAQQDKSGLPNDRFSAERPEGSISTLTIQRTEQRDSAMYRCASSALGTYEKLFFGSGTQLSVL.